These 9 T cell receptor beta chains were sequenced from one sample in a study of shared clonotypes between healthy human individuals. Produced via immunoSEQ multiplex PCR; TCRdb's table is partial and in-frame only. In the table there are some 2,400,000 clones, approximately 96% of which are singletons. The sequenced sample was naive CD4+ T cells sorted from blood. The subset here: CD45RA+ positively selected. The receptors shown here come from a man younger than 30 in good health.

The CDR3 reads CASGRGLSTDTQYF. Written as DNA, the CDR3 is TGTGCTAGTGGCCGGGGACTAAGCACAGATACGCAGTATTTT. The chain carries TRBV12-5 and TRBJ2-3; 7 bases are shared with TRBD2. Losses at the gene ends were 6 bases for V and 0 bases for J; bases not matched to a gene: 3. Looked up from germline, CDR1 is LGHNT and CDR2 is FRNRAP. CDR3 length: 14 amino acids. Supplemented by reference TRBV12-5 and TRBJ2-3, the full variable domain reads DARVTQTPRHKVTEMGQEVTMRCQPILGHNTVFWYRQTMMQGLELLAYFRNRAPLDDSGMPKDRFSAEMPDATLATLKIQPSEPRDSAVYFCASGRGLSTDTQYFGPGTRLTVL.

This chain uses TRBV6-4 with TRBJ1-1; D is possibly TRBD1 (5 bases). The V gene lost 8 bases and the J gene lost 1 base, with 11 bases spanning the gap. The germline V gene encodes CDR1 MRHNA and CDR2 SNTAGT. The CDR3 is made up of 13 amino acids. This chain's CDR3 is CASRWRGNTEAFF. The CDR3, as DNA: TGTGCCAGCCGATGGAGGGGGAACACTGAAGCTTTCTTT.

This clone was recorded once. The gene calls are TRBV5-1 and TRBJ2-5, with D hard to call. The germline V and J ends were trimmed by 4 bases and 5 bases, with 6 bases remaining between them. Germline loops: CDR1 SGHRS, CDR2 YFSETQ. The CDR3 runs to 11 residues. The CDR3 DNA is TGCGCCAGCAGCCCCCGGGAGACCCAGTACTTC. Residues: CASSPRETQYF.

The rearrangement joins TRBV4-1 to TRBJ2-7; D call uncertain. With 0 bases removed from V and 0 bases from J, the gap between germline ends came to 12 bases. Germline V gene sequence: CDR1 MGHRA, CDR2 YSYEKL. The CDR3 totals 16 residues. CDR3 sequence (DNA): TGCGCCAGCAGCCAAGAGGTCTATGGACCCTCCTACGAGCAGTACTTC. Its protein is CASSQEVYGPSYEQYF.

Worth noting for this clone: Additional DNA sequences in this sample encode the identical CDR3. The V call is TRBV5-1, the J call TRBJ2-5, with D possibly called TRBD1 or TRBD2 (5 bases each). This CDR3 is built from 13 residues. Germline-derived CDR1 and CDR2 are SGHRS and YFSETQ. V was pared by 0 bases and J by 5 bases, with 8 bases between. The CDR3 loop is CASSLAGLETQYF. The DNA of the CDR3 is TGCGCCAGCAGCTTGGCGGGGCTGGAGACCCAGTACTTC.

The chain joins TRBV30 to TRBJ2-1; either TRBD1 or TRBD2 may supply D (5 bases each). CDR1 and CDR2 (germline): GTSNPN, SVGIG (reference sequence). The V gene lost 3 bases and the J gene lost 9 bases, with 18 bases spanning the gap. The CDR3 runs 14 residues. CDR3 amino acids: CAWRQPGPTTEQFF. As DNA, the CDR3 is TGTGCCTGGAGGCAGCCGGGACCCACGACTGAGCAGTTCTTC.

V is TRBV7-8 and J is TRBJ2-1; tentatively, D is TRBD2 (6 bases). Trimming removed 8 bases from V and 4 bases from J, with 15 bases in between. Germline V gene data show CDR1 as SGHVS and CDR2 as FQNEAQ. CDR3 length: 14 residues. CDR3 sequence reads: CASFSGSSYNEQFF. The CDR3 nucleotides are TGTGCCAGCTTTAGCGGTTCCTCTTACAATGAGCAGTTCTTC.

This chain joins TRBV5-1 and TRBJ1-4; 9 bases are shared with TRBD1. V shed 1 base and J 8 bases; nucleotides not matched to a gene: 9. Germline V lookup: CDR1 SGHRS, CDR2 YFSETQ. This CDR3 region has 16 residues. CDR3 DNA: TGCGCCAGCAGCTTGCAGGGGACAGGGTCGGGGGAAAAACTGTTTTTT. It encodes CASSLQGTGSGEKLFF.

The rearrangement links TRBV4-2 to TRBJ2-3; tentatively, D is TRBD2 (6 bases). Per germline, CDR1 LGHNA and CDR2 YNFKEQ. V was trimmed by 1 base and J by 1 base, leaving 18 bases between them. The CDR3 is made up of 18 amino acids. The CDR3 DNA reads TGTGCCAGCAGCCAAGGGGTACTAGCCCGACGAGGCACAGATACGCAGTATTTT. It yields the protein CASSQGVLARRGTDTQYF.